This T cell receptor (beta chain) was found in a study of blood T cell dynamics during melanoma immunotherapy. Indicated time point: week 3, after first cycle of checkpoint inhibitor. Repertoires were generated with immunoSEQ multiplex PCR, while TCRdb's copy carries only in-frame clones and drops some. The profile shows about 15,000 clones, around nine tenths of them singletons. The length of the CDR3 is 15 residues. V was cut by 1 base and J by 0 bases, with 8 bases left in between. Germline CDR1 is SGHTA and CDR2 is FQGNSA. The rearrangement uses TRBV7-2 and TRBJ2-3; D not certain. Sample: blood, taken from a patient treated with checkpoint blockade. The TCR sequence derives from a human donor with melanoma. CDR3 bases: TGTGCCAGCAGCTTAGTCGCGACTAGCACAGATACGCAGTATTTT. Amino acid sequence: CASSLVATSTDTQYF.